This TCR beta chain was retrieved from a study of CD8 T cells in Susac syndrome. The wider study: Among sequenced Susac syndrome patients, more than 5 had active disease and 8 or 9 were in remission.

Study-level results: The Susac syndrome CD4+ T cell repertoires displayed no clonal expansion.

The RNA, about 0.5 to 1 ug, was put through reverse transcription using random hexamers. immunoSEQ multiplex PCR amplified TCR beta CDR3 across 54 Vbeta, 13 Jbeta. TCRdb called the immunoSEQ multiplex PCR reads again in MiXCR, with one record for every CDR3 protein. The data show approximately 180,000 distinct CDR3 sequences, 85% to 95% seen once. Details on this clonotype: The antigen is undetermined.

Negative isolation yielded CD8+ and CD4+ T cells; FACS enriched TEMRA cells. Germline V CDR1 and CDR2: MNHEY, SVGAGI. With 6 bases removed from V and 4 bases from J, the gap between germline ends came to 15 bases. The CDR3 has 15 amino acids. The sequenced material came from CD4+ T cells from PBMCs. The TCR originated in a human donor with Susac syndrome. The rearrangement uses TRBV6-5 and TRBJ1-4; TRBD1 is a possible D gene (5 bases). The CDR3 DNA follows: TGTGCCAGCAGGGGTCGGGACCGGAGTAATGAAAAACTGTTTTTT. Encoded protein: CASRGRDRSNEKLFF.